This T cell receptor (beta chain) was identified in a study of blood T cells in healthy people across ages. Primers used in a second PCR of roughly 6 to 11 cycles were a sample-barcoded 5' primer and a J-beta primer mix. TCRdb reanalysed the 5' RACE reads using MiXCR and keeps one entry per CDR3 protein. The sample has about 1.8 million distinct CDR3 sequences, just under 50% seen once. This clonotype was seen only a few times. The clonotype comes from a woman aged 40-49 years in good health. Material for sequencing was blood.

Written as DNA, the CDR3 is TGTGCCAGCCGCCGGTCCCAAGGGAACTACGAGCAGTACTTC. The encoded protein is CASRRSQGNYEQYF. The chain uses TRBV28 and TRBJ2-7; no firm D call. The CDR3 contains 14 residues. V dropped 8 bases and J dropped 3 bases, with 17 bases sitting between them. Germline-derived CDR1 and CDR2 are MDHEN and SYDVKM.